Reported below is one TCR beta chain. Its antigen is not identified. Antigen-specific CD4+ T cell clonotypes were called by their expansion after viral peptide-pool culture in ViraFEST. When around 9 days of culture had elapsed, CD4+ T cells were isolated. Among the vaccine recipients, none had a prior SARS-CoV-2 infection, and nucleocapsid antibodies were negative. The record originates from a study of vaccination effects on CD4 cells after COVID-19. The data were produced by immunoSEQ multiplex PCR, yet TCRdb's version contains in-frame clones alone and is incomplete. The table shows 41,000 or so clones, with 77% occurring only once. The receptor was derived from a human donor who received a COVID-19 vaccine. This material consisted of CD4+ T cells from PBMCs cultured with HCoV-NL63 spike peptides, taken before COVID-19 vaccination.

CDR3 protein: CASSRDSSSGNTIYF. CDR3 DNA sequence: TGTGCCAGCAGTAGGGACTCGAGCTCTGGAAACACCATATATTTT. The chain carries TRBV6-1 and TRBJ1-3, with a tentative D call TRBD1 (5 bases). Germline values: CDR1 MNHNS, CDR2 SASEGT. CDR3 length: 15 residues. Deletions cut 5 bases from V and 0 bases from J, with 11 bases between.